This TCR beta chain was recovered during a study of identical twins. TCRdb analysed the 5' RACE reads with MiXCR anew, one entry per CDR3 protein. The sample contains hundreds of thousands of distinct CDR3 sequences, approximately 13% of which appear only once. This clonotype was counted between two and nine times. This CDR3 has 15 amino acids. V shed 10 bases and J 8 bases; nucleotides not matched to a gene: 15. Germline-derived CDR1 and CDR2 are SNHLY and FYNNEI. In addition, the sample was reused for a study of yellow fever vaccine responses in identical twins.

The sequence was obtained from a woman aged 18 to 35 in good health. Sequenced input: PBMCs. The J gene is TRBJ2-1, the V gene TRBV2; 9 nucleotides align to TRBD1. The CDR3 coding sequence is TGTGCCACCCTGGGGACAGGGAAGTATGGAGATGAGCAGTTCTTC. This gives the protein CATLGTGKYGDEQFF.